This T cell receptor beta chain was sequenced in a study of blood T cell repertoires in COVID-19. Overall study: Some COVID-19 samples were acute and others convalescent; all came from the United States, Italy and Spain. T cells, B-cell-depleted T cells, or PBMCs provided the cDNA or gDNA that served as material.

It was during active infection that Seattle patients were enrolled and then longitudinally followed. CDR3 length: 14 amino acids. Per the germline V gene, CDR1 is LNHDA and CDR2 is SQIVND (reference sequence). After removal of 5 bases from V and 5 bases from J, the junction contained 6 bases not matched to a gene. Authors' processing steps: Estimated nucleated cell counts came from reference gene primer amplification. Libraries were prepared by immunoSEQ multiplex PCR; TCRdb keeps only in-frame clonotypes and omits some of them. D and trimming were read from the DNA, whereas the V and J calls and clone size are those reported in that table. The table has under 100,000 clones, around 86% seen once; the top ten hold about 4.9%.

The source material was peripheral blood. This rearrangement joins TRBV19 to TRBJ2-5, with 9 bases fitting TRBD1. This sequence originates from a man aged 60-69 years with COVID-19, enrolled during active disease. The CDR3 loop reads CASSFDRGIETQYF. The CDR3 bases are TGTGCCAGTAGTTTTGACAGGGGGATCGAGACCCAGTACTTC.